These T cell receptor beta chains were read from a single sample in a study of CD8 T cells in ankylosing spondylitis. TCRdb reprocessed the 5' RACE reads via MiXCR and lists one record per CDR3 protein. The sample consists of under 450,000 distinct CDR3 sequences, 15% to 20% of them appearing once. Sequencing was performed on blood, either unsorted or a sorted T cell fraction (not recorded which). Receptors originate from a male donor with ankylosing spondylitis. Each CDR3 is given with its conserved first and last residue. Fields, in order: J gene, CDR3 length, D gene, clone size, V gene, CDR3 DNA, CDR3 protein. A D gene is named only where the DNA matches it firmly. Clone size, where shown, is once, few, many, or a class for clones that have expanded.

j_call: TRBJ2-5
cdr3_length: 15
d_call: TRBD1
clone_size: few
v_call: TRBV12-5
cdr3_nt: TGTGCTAGTGGTCCGGCGACAGGGGGATCGGAGACCCAGTACTTC
cdr3_aa: CASGPATGGSETQYF

j_call: TRBJ1-4
cdr3_length: 15
d_call: TRBD1
clone_size: few
v_call: TRBV7-9
cdr3_nt: TGTGCCAGCAGCTTAAGCGCAGGGGGTAATGAAAAACTGTTTTTT
cdr3_aa: CASSLSAGGNEKLFF

j_call: TRBJ2-5
cdr3_length: 14
d_call: TRBD2
clone_size: NA
v_call: TRBV6-2/TRBV6-3
cdr3_nt: TGTGCCAGCAGGTCGAGCGGGGGGAGGGAGACCCAGTACTTC
cdr3_aa: CASRSSGGRETQYF

j_call: TRBJ1-2
cdr3_length: 11
d_call: NA
clone_size: many
v_call: TRBV4-1
cdr3_nt: TGCGCCAGCAGCCAAGACGCTGGCTACACCTTC
cdr3_aa: CASSQDAGYTF

j_call: TRBJ1-2
cdr3_length: 14
d_call: NA
clone_size: few
v_call: TRBV20-1
cdr3_nt: TGCAGTGCTAGGTGGTCAGGGGAGGCCTATGGCTACACCTTC
cdr3_aa: CSARWSGEAYGYTF

j_call: TRBJ2-5
cdr3_length: 15
d_call: NA
clone_size: many
v_call: TRBV5-1
cdr3_nt: TGCGCCAGCAGCTTGGCCGACTCCTCAGGGGAGACCCAGTACTTC
cdr3_aa: CASSLADSSGETQYF

j_call: TRBJ2-7
cdr3_length: 12
d_call: NA
clone_size: NA
v_call: TRBV20-1
cdr3_nt: TGCAGTGCTACTAGCGACACCTACGAGCAGTACTTC
cdr3_aa: CSATSDTYEQYF

j_call: TRBJ2-2
cdr3_length: 15
d_call: TRBD1
clone_size: few
v_call: TRBV3-1
cdr3_nt: TGTGCCAGCAGCCAAACAGGGGGCATCACCGGGGAGCTGTTTTTT
cdr3_aa: CASSQTGGITGELFF

j_call: TRBJ1-6
cdr3_length: 17
d_call: NA
clone_size: few
v_call: TRBV6-2/TRBV6-3
cdr3_nt: TGTGCCAGCAGTTACTCCCCGGGACAACGCTCTAATTCACCCCTCCACTTT
cdr3_aa: CASSYSPGQRSNSPLHF

j_call: TRBJ2-3
cdr3_length: 15
d_call: NA
clone_size: few
v_call: TRBV5-1
cdr3_nt: TGCGCCAGCAGCTTGGTTTCCGGGGGCGTAGATACGCAGTATTTT
cdr3_aa: CASSLVSGGVDTQYF

j_call: TRBJ2-2
cdr3_length: 14
d_call: TRBD2
clone_size: NA
v_call: TRBV6-2/TRBV6-3
cdr3_nt: TGTGCCAGCAGCCGAGCGGGGGCCACCGGGGAGCTGTTTTTT
cdr3_aa: CASSRAGATGELFF

j_call: TRBJ1-6
cdr3_length: 17
d_call: NA
clone_size: NA
v_call: TRBV9
cdr3_nt: TGTGCCAGCAGCCTTAGGGCCAAGAGCTCCTATAATTCACCCCTCCACTTT
cdr3_aa: CASSLRAKSSYNSPLHF

j_call: TRBJ2-1
cdr3_length: 15
d_call: TRBD2
clone_size: NA
v_call: TRBV20-1
cdr3_nt: TGCAGTGCTAGAGACCCAGCGGGGGGTTGGAATGAGCAGTTCTTC
cdr3_aa: CSARDPAGGWNEQFF

j_call: TRBJ2-4
cdr3_length: 14
d_call: TRBD2
clone_size: few
v_call: TRBV20-1
cdr3_nt: TGCAGTGCTAACGATCCGGGACTAGCGGGAGAGTGGTACTTC
cdr3_aa: CSANDPGLAGEWYF

j_call: TRBJ2-2
cdr3_length: 13
d_call: NA
clone_size: NA
v_call: TRBV11-1
cdr3_nt: TGTGCCAGCAGCTTAGAGCGGGCAGGGGAGCTGTTTTTT
cdr3_aa: CASSLERAGELFF

j_call: TRBJ2-7
cdr3_length: 12
d_call: NA
clone_size: few
v_call: TRBV29-1
cdr3_nt: TGCAGCGTTGGCAAAGGACGGGTGGGGCAGTACTTC
cdr3_aa: CSVGKGRVGQYF

j_call: TRBJ2-3
cdr3_length: 13
d_call: NA
clone_size: NA
v_call: TRBV24-1
cdr3_nt: TGTGCCACCAGTGACCCAGGCACAGATACGCAGTATTTT
cdr3_aa: CATSDPGTDTQYF

j_call: TRBJ1-2
cdr3_length: 13
d_call: NA
clone_size: many
v_call: TRBV12-3/TRBV12-4
cdr3_nt: TGTGCCAGCAGTCCGTCGGGGGGTAGTGGCTACACCTTC
cdr3_aa: CASSPSGGSGYTF

j_call: TRBJ2-1
cdr3_length: 15
d_call: TRBD1
clone_size: NA
v_call: TRBV5-1
cdr3_nt: TGCGCCAGCAGCTTGCCGGGACAGCATTACAATGAGCAGTTCTTC
cdr3_aa: CASSLPGQHYNEQFF

j_call: TRBJ2-2
cdr3_length: 15
d_call: NA
clone_size: many
v_call: TRBV12-3/TRBV12-4
cdr3_nt: TGTGCCAGCAGTTTCCTCGGGCAGCACACCGGGGAGCTGTTTTTT
cdr3_aa: CASSFLGQHTGELFF

j_call: TRBJ2-2
cdr3_length: 16
d_call: TRBD2
clone_size: NA
v_call: TRBV12-5
cdr3_nt: TGTGCTAGTGGCCCGACCTGGGCTAGCGGCACCGGGGAGCTGTTTTTT
cdr3_aa: CASGPTWASGTGELFF

j_call: TRBJ2-1
cdr3_length: 10
d_call: NA
clone_size: few
v_call: TRBV24-1
cdr3_nt: TGTGCCACCAGTGATTATGGGCAGTTCTTC
cdr3_aa: CATSDYGQFF

j_call: TRBJ1-1
cdr3_length: 12
d_call: NA
clone_size: many
v_call: TRBV20-1
cdr3_nt: TGCAGTGCTAGGAACCCGGTGACTGAAGCTTTCTTT
cdr3_aa: CSARNPVTEAFF

j_call: TRBJ2-1
cdr3_length: 15
d_call: TRBD2
clone_size: few
v_call: TRBV20-1
cdr3_nt: TGCAGCTGGCTAGCGGGAGGGTCGTGGGACCATGAGCAGTTCTTC
cdr3_aa: CSWLAGGSWDHEQFF

j_call: TRBJ1-6
cdr3_length: 16
d_call: NA
clone_size: NA
v_call: TRBV12-3/TRBV12-4
cdr3_nt: TGTGCCAGCAGTTTAAGAATCCCCCTCGCCCCGGGCACCCTCCACTTT
cdr3_aa: CASSLRIPLAPGTLHF

j_call: TRBJ2-1
cdr3_length: 13
d_call: NA
clone_size: many
v_call: TRBV5-1
cdr3_nt: TGCGCCAGCAGCTTGGATGCATGGCGGGGTATGTTCTTC
cdr3_aa: CASSLDAWRGMFF

j_call: TRBJ2-1
cdr3_length: 11
d_call: NA
clone_size: NA
v_call: TRBV20-1
cdr3_nt: TGCAGTGCAAGGTTCAGAGACCAGCAGTTCTTC
cdr3_aa: CSARFRDQQFF

j_call: TRBJ1-6
cdr3_length: 15
d_call: NA
clone_size: many
v_call: TRBV5-5
cdr3_nt: TGTGCCAGCACCGCGACAGAGAACTATAATTCACCCCTCCACTTT
cdr3_aa: CASTATENYNSPLHF

j_call: TRBJ1-1
cdr3_length: 16
d_call: TRBD1
clone_size: NA
v_call: TRBV28
cdr3_nt: TGTGCCAGCAGTGGGACAGGCGGCGAGGGAGACACTGAAGCTTTCTTT
cdr3_aa: CASSGTGGEGDTEAFF

j_call: TRBJ2-7
cdr3_length: 15
d_call: TRBD2
clone_size: few
v_call: TRBV20-1
cdr3_nt: TGCAGTGCTAGAGCTCTGACTAGCGGAACCTACGAGCAGTACTTC
cdr3_aa: CSARALTSGTYEQYF

j_call: TRBJ1-2
cdr3_length: 13
d_call: TRBD1
clone_size: NA
v_call: TRBV7-9
cdr3_nt: TGTGCCAGCAGCTTCGACAGGGAGAATGGCTACACCTTC
cdr3_aa: CASSFDRENGYTF

j_call: TRBJ1-1
cdr3_length: 15
d_call: TRBD1
clone_size: few
v_call: TRBV11-2
cdr3_nt: TGTGCCAGCAGCTTGCAGACAGGGGAGAACACTGAAGCTTTCTTT
cdr3_aa: CASSLQTGENTEAFF

j_call: TRBJ2-1
cdr3_length: 15
d_call: NA
clone_size: few
v_call: TRBV4-1
cdr3_nt: TGCGCCAGCAGCCAAGCGGGAGTATCCTACAATGAGCAGTTCTTC
cdr3_aa: CASSQAGVSYNEQFF

j_call: TRBJ2-7
cdr3_length: 13
d_call: NA
clone_size: many
v_call: TRBV7-3
cdr3_nt: TGTGCCAGCAGCTTAACTTGGGACTACGAGCAGTACTTC
cdr3_aa: CASSLTWDYEQYF

j_call: TRBJ2-7
cdr3_length: 14
d_call: NA
clone_size: NA
v_call: TRBV24-1
cdr3_nt: TGTGCCACCAGTGCAGGGTCCCTCTCCTACGAGCAGTACTTC
cdr3_aa: CATSAGSLSYEQYF

j_call: TRBJ2-5
cdr3_length: 15
d_call: NA
clone_size: few
v_call: TRBV24-1
cdr3_nt: TGTGCCACCAGTGATCCGCGACAGACCAGGGAGACCCAGTACTTC
cdr3_aa: CATSDPRQTRETQYF

j_call: TRBJ2-6
cdr3_length: 16
d_call: NA
clone_size: few
v_call: TRBV5-1
cdr3_nt: TGCGCCAGCAGCTTGGAAGCCGGGCCGCCAGCCAACGTCCTGACTTTC
cdr3_aa: CASSLEAGPPANVLTF

j_call: TRBJ2-5
cdr3_length: 15
d_call: NA
clone_size: NA
v_call: TRBV5-6
cdr3_nt: TGTGCCAGCAGCTTCCCGGGGAGCGTTCGGGAGACCCAGTACTTC
cdr3_aa: CASSFPGSVRETQYF

j_call: TRBJ1-2
cdr3_length: 15
d_call: NA
clone_size: NA
v_call: TRBV14
cdr3_nt: TGTGCCAGCAGCCAACGGCAGGGAGCTAACTATGGCTACACCTTC
cdr3_aa: CASSQRQGANYGYTF

j_call: TRBJ2-1
cdr3_length: 16
d_call: TRBD2
clone_size: few
v_call: TRBV24-1
cdr3_nt: TGTGCCACCAGTGACGGACTAGCGGGAGGTTTGTATGAGCAGTTCTTC
cdr3_aa: CATSDGLAGGLYEQFF

j_call: TRBJ1-1
cdr3_length: 12
d_call: NA
clone_size: few
v_call: TRBV28
cdr3_nt: TGTGCCAGCAGTCGGTCACCCACTGAAGCTTTCTTT
cdr3_aa: CASSRSPTEAFF

j_call: TRBJ1-2
cdr3_length: 14
d_call: NA
clone_size: NA
v_call: TRBV25-1
cdr3_nt: TGTGCCAGCAGTGAATTGGGGTCTAACTATGGCTACACCTTC
cdr3_aa: CASSELGSNYGYTF